The 32 T cell receptor beta chains given below trace back to one sample, sequenced in a study of blood T cells in healthy people across ages. Primers used in a second PCR of roughly 6 to 12 cycles were a sample-barcoded 5' primer and a J-beta primer mix. TCRdb reprocessed the 5' RACE reads with MiXCR, giving one entry per CDR3 protein. The data hold 650,000 to 900,000 distinct CDR3 sequences, with under 80% observed a single time. The sample taken for sequencing was blood. All receptors come from a man aged 30 to 39 in good health.

This chain joins TRBV20-1 and TRBJ2-1, with 7 bases matching TRBD1. The last part of the DNA fits TRBJ2-7 better; the J call may be wrong. CDR1 is DFQATT, CDR2 SNEGSKA, per germline (reference sequence). This CDR3 contains 13 residues. The CDR3 DNA reads TGCAGTGCTCCCCGACCGGGACAGAATGAGCAGTACTTC. This translates into CSAPRPGQNEQYF.

A remark on this clonotype: Possible read error: a much larger clone is one base away. The chain couples TRBV12-3 or TRBV12-4 to TRBJ1-1; no reliable D call. V lost 11 bases, J lost 1 base, and 11 bases lay in between. The CDR3 sequence is 12 residues long. The CDR3 nucleotides are TGTGCCTGCCGTAGGGCGAACACTGAAGCTTTCTTT. This codes for CACRRANTEAFF.

The table lists this clonotype with a few counts. This chain uses TRBV29-1 with TRBJ2-7; 14 bases are a match to TRBD2. Germline V gene lookup returns CDR1 SQVTM and CDR2 ANQGSEA. After removal of 1 base from V and 2 bases from J, the junction contained 4 bases not matched to a gene. The CDR3 has 16 residues. The DNA of the CDR3 is TGCAGCGTTGAAGGGGGGACTAGCGGGGGAACCTACGAGCAGTACTTC. Protein sequence: CSVEGGTSGGTYEQYF.

The V and J genes are TRBV7-2 and TRBJ2-7, with D possibly TRBD1 on 6 matching bases. CDR1 and CDR2 from the germline V gene are SGHTA and FQGNSA. The CDR3 has 14 amino acids. V shed 4 bases and J shed 5 bases, with 15 bases lying between them. The CDR3 loop reads CASSSSSGVDEQYF. CDR3 bases: TGTGCCAGCAGCTCTTCTTCAGGGGTAGACGAGCAGTACTTC.

The rearrangement joins TRBV7-9 to TRBJ1-4; D perhaps matches TRBD1 (6 bases). Trimming pared 5 bases from V and 5 bases from J, leaving 15 bases between. The length of the CDR3 is 15 residues. CDR1 is SEHNR, CDR2 FQNEAQ, per germline (reference sequence). The DNA for the CDR3 is TGTGCCAGCAGCCGCCGGACAGTGACCAATGAAAAACTGTTTTTT. Residues: CASSRRTVTNEKLFF. Full variable domain (rest looked up from reference TRBV7-9 and TRBJ1-4): DTGVSQNPRHKITKRGQNVTFRCDPISEHNRLYWYRQTLGQGPEFLTYFQNEAQLEKSRLLSDRFSAERPKGSFSTLEIQRTEQGDSAMYLCASSRRTVTNEKLFFGSGTQLSVL.

Details on this clonotype: This could be a read error, since a much larger clone is one nucleotide away. The CDR3 bases are TGTGCCAGCAGCAACTCAATATCACACGGCGGCTACACCTTC. Its translation: CASSNSISHGGYTF. The chain combines TRBV7-2 with TRBJ1-2; the D is unclear. This CDR3 has 14 residues. V dropped 5 bases and J dropped 8 bases, with 18 bases sitting between them. CDR1 and CDR2 from the germline V gene are SGHTA and FQGNSA. The full variable domain, with the rest looked up from reference TRBV7-2 and TRBJ1-2, is GAGVSQSPSNKVTEKGKDVELRCDPISGHTALYWYRQSLGQGLEFLIYFQGNSAPDKSGLPSDRFSAERTGGSVSTLTIQRTQQEDSAVYLCASSNSISHGGYTFGSGTRLTVV.

This rearrangement joins TRBV5-1 to TRBJ2-7; D might be TRBD1 (5 bases). Germline V lookup: CDR1 SGHRS, CDR2 YFSETQ. V shed 0 bases and J shed 0 bases, with 10 bases lying between them. The CDR3 is made up of 15 amino acids. Here the CDR3 reads CASSLGVQASYEQYF. CDR3 nucleotide sequence: TGCGCCAGCAGCTTGGGGGTACAGGCCTCCTACGAGCAGTACTTC.

The J gene is TRBJ1-5, the V gene TRBV12-3 or TRBV12-4, with D unresolved. Trimming cost V 6 bases and J 4 bases, with 13 bases left between them. This CDR3 has 14 residues. CDR3 bases: TGTGCCAGCAGCCTTCGACCCTTTAATCAGCCCCAGCATTTT. It yields the protein CASSLRPFNQPQHF.

For the CDR3, the DNA is TGTGCCAGCAGCTCCAAATTCTCGGGACACTCCTACGAGCAGTACTTC. Amino acids: CASSSKFSGHSYEQYF. The V call is TRBV13, the J call TRBJ2-7; D is perhaps TRBD1 (6 bases). The CDR3 has 16 residues. V lost 4 bases to trimming and J lost 0 bases, with 16 bases between them. Germline V gene data show CDR1 as PRHDT and CDR2 as FYEKMQ (reference sequence).

This clonotype has a count of ten or more. This CDR3 reads CASSPDSGTKNIQYF. DNA for the CDR3: TGTGCCAGCAGCCCTGATTCCGGGACCAAAAACATTCAGTACTTC. The chain couples TRBV7-2 to TRBJ2-4; D possibly corresponds to TRBD2 (5 bases). From germline, CDR1 is SGHTA and CDR2 FQGNSA. The V gene lost 5 bases and the J gene lost 2 bases, with 13 bases spanning the gap. This CDR3 spans 15 amino acids.

The chain combines TRBV29-1 with TRBJ2-1; 12 bases are shared with TRBD1. V trimming: 5 bases; J trimming: 7 bases; junction bases outside the gene matches: 6. Germline CDR1 and CDR2: SQVTM and ANQGSEA. CDR3 length equals 14 residues. This chain's CDR3 is CSVRGTGGPNEQFF. CDR3 nucleotides: TGCAGCGTTCGTGGGACAGGGGGCCCGAATGAGCAGTTCTTC.

The DNA for the CDR3 is TGCAGCGTTGAGGACGGGACGGAGCAGTACTTC. As protein: CSVEDGTEQYF. V and J are TRBV29-1 and TRBJ2-5; D tentatively fits TRBD1 or TRBD2 (5 bases each). The germline CDR1 and CDR2 sequences are SQVTM and ANQGSEA. Trimming shortened V by 3 bases and J by 11 bases, and 13 bases separated the two germline ends. The CDR3 consists of 11 residues.

This clonotype was picked up a small number of times. A much larger clone lies one base from this, so it may be a read error. J is TRBJ2-7 and V is TRBV3-1; D is perhaps TRBD1 or TRBD2 (5 bases each). Trimming shortened V by 5 bases and J by 7 bases, and 18 bases separated the two germline ends. The CDR3 covers 14 residues. Germline loops: CDR1 LGHDT, CDR2 YNNKEL (reference sequence). The DNA for the CDR3 is TGTGCCAGCAGCAACAGCCCCCGGGACGCGGAGCAGTACTTC. The encoded protein is CASSNSPRDAEQYF.

This clonotype has a handful of counts. The J gene is TRBJ1-2, the V gene TRBV3-1; the match to TRBD1 covers 10 bases. With 2 bases clipped from V and 7 bases from J, the junction kept 7 bases outside the gene matches. This CDR3 has 15 residues. CDR1 is LGHDT, CDR2 YNNKEL, per germline (reference sequence). In DNA form, the CDR3 reads TGTGCCAGCAGCCAAAATACCGGGACAGGGGTTGGCTACACCTTC. Its translation: CASSQNTGTGVGYTF.

The V call is TRBV4-3, the J call TRBJ2-2; D gene ambiguous. Trimming cost V 0 bases and J 3 bases, with 5 bases left between them. Germline CDR1 reads LGHNA; CDR2 reads YSLEER. This CDR3 region has 14 residues. The CDR3 sequence is CASSQESDTGELFF. CDR3 DNA: TGCGCCAGCAGCCAAGAATCGGACACCGGGGAGCTGTTTTTT.

This chain connects TRBV12-3 or TRBV12-4 to TRBJ1-2; D unresolved. V was clipped by 5 bases and J by 3 bases, with 10 bases between them. The CDR3 length is 13 residues. CDR3 DNA: TGTGCCAGCAGTCGTGAGCTAGACTATGGCTACACCTTC. Amino acid sequence: CASSRELDYGYTF.

The chain employs TRBV7-9 and TRBJ2-1, with D unresolved. V was clipped by 5 bases and J by 0 bases, with 23 bases between them. In germline, CDR1 is SEHNR, CDR2 FQNEAQ (reference sequence). The CDR3 runs to 19 residues. CDR3 nucleotide sequence: TGTGCCAGCAGCCAACCTCCTTGGGCAGGCCCGAGCTCCTACAATGAGCAGTTCTTC. Translation gives CASSQPPWAGPSSYNEQFF.

This clonotype was seen more than once but under ten times. The V gene is TRBV5-5, the J gene TRBJ2-3; 11 positions match TRBD1. CDR3 length: 15 amino acids. CDR1 and CDR2 (germline): SGHKS, YYEKEE (reference sequence). Trimming removed 3 bases from V and 1 base from J; junction bases left unmatched: 1. CDR3 sequence (DNA): TGTGCCAGCAGCTCGGGACAGGGGGGCACAGATACGCAGTATTTT. Translated, it gives CASSSGQGGTDTQYF.

The rearrangement links TRBV6-6 to TRBJ1-2; D not resolved. Germline CDR1 and CDR2: MNHNY and SVGAGI (reference sequence). The CDR3 is 13 residues long. V gave up 7 bases and J gave up 3 bases, with 12 bases separating them. The CDR3: CASNIGEDYGYTF. In DNA form, the CDR3 reads TGTGCCAGCAATATAGGCGAGGACTATGGCTACACCTTC.

This clonotype has only a few counts. This chain joins TRBV10-3 and TRBJ2-1; D is unclear. Between the trimmed V and J ends, which lost 0 bases and 2 bases, there was a span of 8 bases. The CDR3 runs 15 residues. Germline values: CDR1 ENHRY, CDR2 SYGVKD. The CDR3 coding sequence is TGTGCCATCAGTGAGTCGATTATAGCCTACAATGAGCAGTTCTTC. Translated: CAISESIIAYNEQFF.

The chain combines TRBV28 with TRBJ2-5; TRBD2 aligns across 11 bases. Germline V gene sequence: CDR1 MDHEN, CDR2 SYDVKM. The CDR3 extends over 16 amino acids. V lost 5 bases and J lost 5; bases outside the gene matches: 10. The CDR3 DNA is TGTGCCAGCAGTGTGATAGCGGGGGGGCCGTGGGAGACCCAGTACTTC. Residues: CASSVIAGGPWETQYF.

The chain combines TRBV2 with TRBJ2-5, with 7 bases fitting TRBD1. This CDR3 contains 16 residues. Germline CDR1 SNHLY, CDR2 FYNNEI. J gave up 0 bases and V 4 bases, and 8 bases lay outside the gene matches. The CDR3 protein is CASSGEGAYYQETQYF. The CDR3, as DNA: TGTGCCAGCAGTGGTGAGGGGGCCTATTACCAAGAGACCCAGTACTTC.

This clonotype was counted only a few times. This chain joins TRBV5-1 and TRBJ1-2; TRBD1 aligns across 7 bases. V lost 4 bases and J lost 6; bases outside the gene matches: 9. The CDR3 runs to 14 residues. The germline CDR1 and CDR2 sequences are SGHRS and YFSETQ. The CDR3 loop reads CASSPLQGGNGYTF. The CDR3 coding sequence is TGCGCCAGCAGCCCCCTGCAGGGGGGGAATGGCTACACCTTC.

The V and J genes are TRBV9 and TRBJ2-1; the match to TRBD2 covers 9 bases. The trim removed 2 bases at V and 9 bases at J, leaving 6 bases unmatched. Germline V gene sequence: CDR1 SGDLS, CDR2 YYNGEE. CDR3 length: 14 residues. The CDR3 region has the DNA TGTGCCAGCAGCGTCGGCGGGGGGGCCAGTGAGCAGTTCTTC. The encoded protein is CASSVGGGASEQFF.

With respect to this clonotype: This may come from a read error, since a much larger clone is one base off. The chain combines TRBV2 with TRBJ2-6; weak D call: TRBD2 (5 bases). The germline CDR1 and CDR2 sequences are SNHLY and FYNNEI. There are 15 residues in the CDR3. With 5 bases removed from V and 0 bases from J, the gap between germline ends came to 8 bases. The CDR3 loop is CASSNGNSGANVLTF. For the CDR3, the DNA is TGTGCCAGCAGTAACGGGAACTCTGGGGCCAACGTCCTGACTTTC. Using reference TRBV2 and TRBJ2-6 for the parts outside the CDR3, the full variable domain is EPEVTQTPSHQVTQMGQEVILRCVPISNHLYFYWYRQILGQKVEFLVSFYNNEISEKSEIFDDQFSVERPDGSNFTLKIRSTKLEDSAMYFCASSNGNSGANVLTFGAGSRLTVL.

The V and J genes are TRBV20-1 and TRBJ2-1, with D perhaps matching TRBD2 (5 bases). Germline values: CDR1 DFQATT, CDR2 SNEGSKA (reference sequence). V lost 0 bases and J 5 bases, leaving 11 bases between the germline ends. The CDR3 contains 14 residues. As DNA, the CDR3 is TGCAGTGCTAGAGATCAGGACTTCCACAATGAGCAGTTCTTC. The encoded protein is CSARDQDFHNEQFF.

The rearrangement links TRBV29-1 to TRBJ2-5, with no clear D. V shed 2 bases and J shed 1 base, with 5 bases lying between them. The CDR3 has 12 residues. From germline, CDR1 is SQVTM and CDR2 ANQGSEA. CDR3 sequence: CSVEYSQETQYF. DNA for the CDR3: TGCAGCGTTGAATACAGCCAAGAGACCCAGTACTTC. Full variable domain (outside the CDR3, taken from reference TRBV29-1 and TRBJ2-5): SAVISQKPSRDICQRGTSLTIQCQVDSQVTMMFWYRQQPGQSLTLIATANQGSEATYESGFVIDKFPISRPNLTFSTLTVSNMSPEDSSIYLCSVEYSQETQYFGPGTRLLVL.

This rearrangement joins TRBV27 to TRBJ1-2; no definite D call. V dropped 7 bases and J dropped 7 bases, with 22 bases sitting between them. Germline values: CDR1 MNHEY, CDR2 SMNVEV (reference sequence). There are 15 residues in the CDR3. CDR3 DNA sequence: TGTGCCAGCACCACCCCAGGATCTAGCTTCGGTGGCTACACCTTC. Its protein is CASTTPGSSFGGYTF.

This clonotype was picked up a small number of times. V is TRBV29-1 and J is TRBJ2-3, with 8 bases fitting TRBD1. The CDR3 is made up of 14 amino acids. V was pared by 7 bases and J by 2 bases, with 8 bases of the junction left unmatched. Germline V CDR1 and CDR2: SQVTM, ANQGSEA. The CDR3 loop reads CSALRQGFTDTQYF. As DNA, the CDR3 is TGCAGCGCCTTGCGACAGGGGTTCACAGATACGCAGTATTTT.

The chain is built from TRBV12-3 or TRBV12-4 and TRBJ1-2, with no clear D. This CDR3 has 11 residues. Trimming removed 2 bases from V and 8 bases from J, with 6 bases in between. In DNA, the CDR3 is TGTGCCAGCAGTTTATTAAGGGGCTACACCTTC. Translation gives CASSLLRGYTF.

The CDR3 bases are TGCGCCAGCAGCCCGGTGGGGCAGGGGGACATTCAGTACTTC. It codes for CASSPVGQGDIQYF. The chain joins TRBV5-1 to TRBJ2-4; 7 bases line up with TRBD1. There are 14 residues in the CDR3. The germline V gene encodes CDR1 SGHRS and CDR2 YFSETQ. The V and J ends lost 4 bases and 8 bases, in that order; junction bases with no gene match: 9.

The rearrangement joins TRBV27 to TRBJ2-7; D possibly uses TRBD1 or TRBD2 (6 bases each). The CDR3 runs to 14 residues. Germline V gene sequence: CDR1 MNHEY, CDR2 SMNVEV (reference sequence). The germline V and J ends were trimmed by 1 base and 0 bases, with 7 bases remaining between them. The CDR3 bases are TGTGCCAGCAGTTTATGGGGGGCCTCCTACGAGCAGTACTTC. Encoded protein: CASSLWGASYEQYF.